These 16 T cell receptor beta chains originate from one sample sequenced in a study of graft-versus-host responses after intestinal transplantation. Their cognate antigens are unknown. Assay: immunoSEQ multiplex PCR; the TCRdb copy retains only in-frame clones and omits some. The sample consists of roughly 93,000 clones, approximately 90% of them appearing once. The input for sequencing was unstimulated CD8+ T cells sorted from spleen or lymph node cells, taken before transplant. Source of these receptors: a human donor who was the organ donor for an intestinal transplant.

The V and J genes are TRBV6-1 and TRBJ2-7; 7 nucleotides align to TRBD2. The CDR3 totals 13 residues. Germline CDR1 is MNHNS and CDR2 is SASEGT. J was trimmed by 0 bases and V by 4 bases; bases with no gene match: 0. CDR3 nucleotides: TGTGCCAGCAGTGCGGGGGGCTCCTACGAGCAGTACTTC. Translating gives CASSAGGSYEQYF.

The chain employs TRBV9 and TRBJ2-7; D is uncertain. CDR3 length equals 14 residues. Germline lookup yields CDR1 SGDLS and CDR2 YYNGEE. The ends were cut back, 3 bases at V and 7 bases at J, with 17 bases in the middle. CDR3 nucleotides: TGTGCCAGCAGCGCGGGTGGTGGTTTTGGGGAGCAGTACTTC. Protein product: CASSAGGGFGEQYF.

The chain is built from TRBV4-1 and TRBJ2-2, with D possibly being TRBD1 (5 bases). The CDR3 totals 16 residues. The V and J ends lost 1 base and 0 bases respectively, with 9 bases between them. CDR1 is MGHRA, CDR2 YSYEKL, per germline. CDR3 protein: CASSQGQGSNTGELFF. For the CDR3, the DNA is TGCGCCAGCAGCCAAGGTCAGGGCTCGAACACCGGGGAGCTGTTTTTT.

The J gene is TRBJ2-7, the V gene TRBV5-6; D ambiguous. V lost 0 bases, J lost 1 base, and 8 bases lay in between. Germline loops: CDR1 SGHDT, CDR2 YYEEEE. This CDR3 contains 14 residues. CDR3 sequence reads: CASSLAPQSYEQYF. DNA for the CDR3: TGTGCCAGCAGCTTGGCCCCACAATCCTACGAGCAGTACTTC.

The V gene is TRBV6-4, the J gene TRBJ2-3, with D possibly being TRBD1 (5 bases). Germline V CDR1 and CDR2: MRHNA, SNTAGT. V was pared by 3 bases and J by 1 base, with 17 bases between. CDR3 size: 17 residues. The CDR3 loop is CASSEANPLGGTDTQYF. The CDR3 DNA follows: TGTGCCAGCAGTGAAGCCAATCCGTTAGGGGGCACAGATACGCAGTATTTT.

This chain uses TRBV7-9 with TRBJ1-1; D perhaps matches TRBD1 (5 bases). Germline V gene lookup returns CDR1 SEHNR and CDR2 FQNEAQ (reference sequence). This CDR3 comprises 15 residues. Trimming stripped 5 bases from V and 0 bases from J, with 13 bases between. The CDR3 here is CASSLFGGVNTEAFF. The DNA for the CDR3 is TGTGCCAGCAGCCTTTTTGGGGGGGTGAACACTGAAGCTTTCTTT. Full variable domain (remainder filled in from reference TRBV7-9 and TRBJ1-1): DTGVSQNPRHKITKRGQNVTFRCDPISEHNRLYWYRQTLGQGPEFLTYFQNEAQLEKSRLLSDRFSAERPKGSFSTLEIQRTEQGDSAMYLCASSLFGGVNTEAFFGQGTRLTVV.

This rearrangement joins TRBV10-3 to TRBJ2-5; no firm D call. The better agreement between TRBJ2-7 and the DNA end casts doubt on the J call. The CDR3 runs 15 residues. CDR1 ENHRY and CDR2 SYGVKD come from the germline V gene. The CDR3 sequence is CAISEIGQAVYEQYF. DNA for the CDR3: TGTGCCATCAGTGAGATAGGTCAGGCCGTCTACGAGCAGTACTTC.

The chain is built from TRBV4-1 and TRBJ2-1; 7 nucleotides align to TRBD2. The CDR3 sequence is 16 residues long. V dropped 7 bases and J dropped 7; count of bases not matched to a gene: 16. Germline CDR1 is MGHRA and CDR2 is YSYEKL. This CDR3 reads CASNTNGRTRTNEQFF. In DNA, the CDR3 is TGCGCCAGCAACACTAACGGGAGGACTAGGACGAATGAGCAGTTCTTC.

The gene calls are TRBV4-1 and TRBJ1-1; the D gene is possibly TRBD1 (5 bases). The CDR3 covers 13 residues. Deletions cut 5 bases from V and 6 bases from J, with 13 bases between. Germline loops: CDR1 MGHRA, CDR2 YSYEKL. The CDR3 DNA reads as TGCGCCAGCAGCTGGGGCAGGGCCGCTGAAGCTTTCTTT. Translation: CASSWGRAAEAFF.

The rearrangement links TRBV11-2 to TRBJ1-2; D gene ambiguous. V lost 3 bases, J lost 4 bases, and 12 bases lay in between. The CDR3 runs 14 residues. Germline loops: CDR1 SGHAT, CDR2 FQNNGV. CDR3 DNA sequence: TGTGCCAGCAGCTTTTTGAGGCAGCCCTATGGCTACACCTTC. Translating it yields CASSFLRQPYGYTF.

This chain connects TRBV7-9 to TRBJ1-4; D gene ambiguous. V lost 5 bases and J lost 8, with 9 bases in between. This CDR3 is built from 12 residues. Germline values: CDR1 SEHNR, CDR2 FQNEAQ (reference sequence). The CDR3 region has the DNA TGTGCCAGCAGCCCCCGGAGGGAAAAACTGTTTTTT. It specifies CASSPRREKLFF.

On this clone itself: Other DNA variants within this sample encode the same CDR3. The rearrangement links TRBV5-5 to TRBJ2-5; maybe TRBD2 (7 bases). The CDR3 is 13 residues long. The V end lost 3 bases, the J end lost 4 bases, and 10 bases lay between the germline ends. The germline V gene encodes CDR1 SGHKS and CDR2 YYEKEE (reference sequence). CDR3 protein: CASSWEGGETQYF. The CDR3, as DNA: TGTGCCAGCAGCTGGGAGGGGGGAGAGACCCAGTACTTC.

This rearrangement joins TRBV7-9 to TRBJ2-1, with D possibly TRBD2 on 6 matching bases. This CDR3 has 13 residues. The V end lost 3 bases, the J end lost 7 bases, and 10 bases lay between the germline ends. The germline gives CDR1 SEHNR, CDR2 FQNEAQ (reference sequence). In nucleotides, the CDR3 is TGTGCCAGCAGCTTGGGGACTCTTAATGAGCAGTTCTTC. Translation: CASSLGTLNEQFF.

For the CDR3, the DNA is TGTGCCAGCAGGCCCAGCGGGGGGGCTTACGATACGCAGTATTTT. Encoded protein: CASRPSGGAYDTQYF. The V call is TRBV9, the J call TRBJ2-3, with TRBD2 identical over 10 bases. The germline V gene encodes CDR1 SGDLS and CDR2 YYNGEE. The junction had 9 bases not matched to a gene; V was cut back by 5 bases and J by 6 bases. The CDR3 runs to 15 residues.

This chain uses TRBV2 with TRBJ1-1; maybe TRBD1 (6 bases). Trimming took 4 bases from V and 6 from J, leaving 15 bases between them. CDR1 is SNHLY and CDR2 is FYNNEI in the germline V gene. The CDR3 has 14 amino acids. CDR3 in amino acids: CASSARGAIAEAFF. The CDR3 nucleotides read TGTGCCAGCAGTGCCCGGGGGGCAATTGCTGAAGCTTTCTTT. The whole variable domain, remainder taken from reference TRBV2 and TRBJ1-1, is EPEVTQTPSHQVTQMGQEVILRCVPISNHLYFYWYRQILGQKVEFLVSFYNNEISEKSEIFDDQFSVERPDGSNFTLKIRSTKLEDSAMYFCASSARGAIAEAFFGQGTRLTVV.

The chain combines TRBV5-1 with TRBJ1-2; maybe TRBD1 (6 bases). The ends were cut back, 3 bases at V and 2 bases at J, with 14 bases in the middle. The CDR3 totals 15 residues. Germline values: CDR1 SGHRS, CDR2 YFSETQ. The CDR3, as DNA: TGCGCCAGCAGCTGGACAGCCCTCATGAACTATGGCTACACCTTC. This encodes CASSWTALMNYGYTF.